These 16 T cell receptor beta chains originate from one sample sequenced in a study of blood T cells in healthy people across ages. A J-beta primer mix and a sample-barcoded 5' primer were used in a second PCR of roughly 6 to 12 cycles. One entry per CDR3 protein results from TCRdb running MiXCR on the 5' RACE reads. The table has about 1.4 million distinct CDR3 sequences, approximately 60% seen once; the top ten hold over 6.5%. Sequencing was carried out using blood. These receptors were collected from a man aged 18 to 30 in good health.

The CDR3 DNA is TGCAGCGTTGGCGGGGGAGTGTACACAGATACGCAGTATTTT. Its protein is CSVGGGVYTDTQYF. V is TRBV29-1 and J is TRBJ2-3; TRBD2 agrees at 7 bases. The V and J ends lost 4 bases and 2 bases, in that order; junction bases with no gene match: 6. This CDR3 has 14 amino acids. CDR1 and CDR2 from the germline V gene are SQVTM and ANQGSEA.

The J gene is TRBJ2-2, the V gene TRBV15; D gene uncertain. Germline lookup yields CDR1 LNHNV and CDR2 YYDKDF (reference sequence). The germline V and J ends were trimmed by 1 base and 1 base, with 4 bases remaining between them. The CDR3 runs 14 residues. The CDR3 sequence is CATSRGRNTGELFF. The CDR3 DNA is TGTGCCACCAGCAGAGGCCGGAACACCGGGGAGCTGTTTTTT.

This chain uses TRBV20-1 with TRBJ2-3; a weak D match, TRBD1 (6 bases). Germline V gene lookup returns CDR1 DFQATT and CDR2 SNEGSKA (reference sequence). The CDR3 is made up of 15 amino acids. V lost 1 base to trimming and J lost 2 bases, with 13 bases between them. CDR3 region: CSARGAQGVTDTQYF. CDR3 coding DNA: TGCAGTGCTAGAGGCGCACAGGGTGTCACAGATACGCAGTATTTT.

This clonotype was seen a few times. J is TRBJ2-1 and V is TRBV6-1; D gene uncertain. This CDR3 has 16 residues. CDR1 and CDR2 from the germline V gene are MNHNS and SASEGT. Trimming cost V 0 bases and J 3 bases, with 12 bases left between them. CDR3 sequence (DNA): TGTGCCAGCAGTGAAGCGTTGGAAGCCTACTACAATGAGCAGTTCTTC. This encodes CASSEALEAYYNEQFF.

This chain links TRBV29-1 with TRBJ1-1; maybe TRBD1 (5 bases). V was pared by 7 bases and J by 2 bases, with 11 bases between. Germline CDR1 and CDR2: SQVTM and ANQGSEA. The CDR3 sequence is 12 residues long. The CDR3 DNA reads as TGCAGCGGACGACAGAGAAACACTGAAGCTTTCTTT. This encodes CSGRQRNTEAFF.

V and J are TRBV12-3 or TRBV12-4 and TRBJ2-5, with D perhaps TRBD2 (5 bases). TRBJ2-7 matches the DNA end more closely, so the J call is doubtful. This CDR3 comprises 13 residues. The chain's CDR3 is CASTGVVGSEQYF. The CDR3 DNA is TGTGCCAGCACCGGTGTGGTAGGGAGCGAGCAGTACTTC.

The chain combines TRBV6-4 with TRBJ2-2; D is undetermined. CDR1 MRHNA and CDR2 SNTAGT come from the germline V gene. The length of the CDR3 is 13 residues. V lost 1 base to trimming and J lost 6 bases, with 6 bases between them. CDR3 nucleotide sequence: TGTGCCAGCAGTGACTGGCCCTCCGGGGAGCTGTTTTTT. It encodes CASSDWPSGELFF.

CDR3 sequence reads: CASSLGGVRNEQFF. In nucleotides, the CDR3 is TGCGCCAGCAGCCTAGGGGGCGTGAGGAATGAGCAGTTCTTC. The chain joins TRBV4-3 to TRBJ2-1; TRBD1 matches at 7 bases. J gave up 7 bases and V 4 bases, and 7 bases lay outside the gene matches. Per germline, CDR1 LGHNA and CDR2 YSLEER. The CDR3 is 14 amino acids.

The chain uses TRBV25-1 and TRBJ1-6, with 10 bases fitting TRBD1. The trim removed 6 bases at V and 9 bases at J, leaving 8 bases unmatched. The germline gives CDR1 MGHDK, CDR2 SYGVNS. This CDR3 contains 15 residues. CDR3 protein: CASSPGQGFSSPLHF. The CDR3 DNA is TGTGCCAGCAGCCCGGGACAGGGGTTTAGTTCACCCCTCCACTTT.

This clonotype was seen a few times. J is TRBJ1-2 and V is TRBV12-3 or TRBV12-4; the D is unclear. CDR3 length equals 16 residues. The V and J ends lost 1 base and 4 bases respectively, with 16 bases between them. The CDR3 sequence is CASSLGGQQRVYGYTF. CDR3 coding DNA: TGTGCCAGCAGTTTAGGGGGTCAGCAGAGGGTCTATGGCTACACCTTC.

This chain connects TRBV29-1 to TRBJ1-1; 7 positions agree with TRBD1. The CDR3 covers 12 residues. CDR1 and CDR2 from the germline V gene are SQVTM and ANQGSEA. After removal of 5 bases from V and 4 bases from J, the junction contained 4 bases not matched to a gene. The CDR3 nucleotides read TGCAGCGTTTACAGGGGTTTCACTGAAGCTTTCTTT. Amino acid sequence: CSVYRGFTEAFF.

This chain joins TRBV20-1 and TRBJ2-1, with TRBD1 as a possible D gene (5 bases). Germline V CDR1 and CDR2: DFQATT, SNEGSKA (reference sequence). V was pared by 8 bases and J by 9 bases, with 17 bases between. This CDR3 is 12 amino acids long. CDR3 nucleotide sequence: TGCAGTACTACAGAAGGGGCAGTTGAGCAGTTCTTC. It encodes CSTTEGAVEQFF.

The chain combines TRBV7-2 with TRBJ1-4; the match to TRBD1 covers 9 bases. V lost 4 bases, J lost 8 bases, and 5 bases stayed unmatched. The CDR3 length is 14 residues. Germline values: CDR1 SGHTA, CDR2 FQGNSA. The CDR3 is CASSSPGQGEKLFF. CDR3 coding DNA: TGTGCCAGCAGCTCTCCGGGACAGGGAGAAAAACTGTTTTTT.

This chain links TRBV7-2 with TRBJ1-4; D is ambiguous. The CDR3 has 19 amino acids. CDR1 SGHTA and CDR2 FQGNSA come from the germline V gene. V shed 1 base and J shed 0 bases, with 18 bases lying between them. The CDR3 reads CASSLVGTMDHATNEKLFF. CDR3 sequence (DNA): TGTGCCAGCAGCTTAGTGGGTACCATGGACCACGCAACTAATGAAAAACTGTTTTTT. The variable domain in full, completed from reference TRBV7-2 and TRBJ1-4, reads GAGVSQSPSNKVTEKGKDVELRCDPISGHTALYWYRQSLGQGLEFLIYFQGNSAPDKSGLPSDRFSAERTGGSVSTLTIQRTQQEDSAVYLCASSLVGTMDHATNEKLFFGSGTQLSVL.

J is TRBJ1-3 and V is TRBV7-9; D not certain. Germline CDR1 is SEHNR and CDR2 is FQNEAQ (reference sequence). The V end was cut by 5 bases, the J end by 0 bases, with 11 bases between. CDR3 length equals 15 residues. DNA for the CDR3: TGTGCCAGCAGCCCGGACGGCTCCTCTGGAAACACCATATATTTT. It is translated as CASSPDGSSGNTIYF. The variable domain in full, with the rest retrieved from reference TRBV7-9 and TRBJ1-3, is DTGVSQNPRHKITKRGQNVTFRCDPISEHNRLYWYRQTLGQGPEFLTYFQNEAQLEKSRLLSDRFSAERPKGSFSTLEIQRTEQGDSAMYLCASSPDGSSGNTIYFGEGSWLTVV.

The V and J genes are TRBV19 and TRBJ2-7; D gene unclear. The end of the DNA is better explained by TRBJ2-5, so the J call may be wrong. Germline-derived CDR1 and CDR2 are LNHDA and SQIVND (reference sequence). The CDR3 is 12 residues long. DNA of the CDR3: TGTGCCAGTAGTATCCCTTCGGAGACCCAGTACTTC. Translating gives CASSIPSETQYF.